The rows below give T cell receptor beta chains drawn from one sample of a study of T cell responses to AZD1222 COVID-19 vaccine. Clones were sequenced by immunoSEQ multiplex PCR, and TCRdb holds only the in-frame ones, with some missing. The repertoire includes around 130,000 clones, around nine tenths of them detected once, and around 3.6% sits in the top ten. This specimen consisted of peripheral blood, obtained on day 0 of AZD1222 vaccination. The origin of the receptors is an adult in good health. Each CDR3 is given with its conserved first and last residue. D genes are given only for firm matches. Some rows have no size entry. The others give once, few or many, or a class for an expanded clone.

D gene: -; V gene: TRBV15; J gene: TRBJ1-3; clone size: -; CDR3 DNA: TGTGCCACCAGCGGAGGGATGTCTGGAAACACCATATATTTT; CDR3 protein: CATSGGMSGNTIYF
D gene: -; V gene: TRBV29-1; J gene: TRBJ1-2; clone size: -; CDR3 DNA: TGCAGCGCCGTAGGGGACCCTGATGGCTACACCTTC; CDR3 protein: CSAVGDPDGYTF
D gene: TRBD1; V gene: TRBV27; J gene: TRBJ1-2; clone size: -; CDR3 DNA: TGTGCCAGCAGTTCCCGGACAGGGGGCGACTATGGCTACACCTTC; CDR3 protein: CASSSRTGGDYGYTF
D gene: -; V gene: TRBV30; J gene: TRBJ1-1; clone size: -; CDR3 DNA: TGTGCCTGGAATCAAGACCAGCTTGAAGCTTTCTTT; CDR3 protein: CAWNQDQLEAFF
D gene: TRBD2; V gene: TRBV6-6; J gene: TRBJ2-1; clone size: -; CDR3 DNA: TGTGCCAGCAGTCTAGCGGGAGGGCCGAGCTCCTACAATGAGCAGTTCTTC; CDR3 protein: CASSLAGGPSSYNEQFF
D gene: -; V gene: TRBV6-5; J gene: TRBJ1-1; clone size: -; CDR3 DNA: TGTGCCAGCAGTTACTCAACGAACACTGAAGCTTTCTTT; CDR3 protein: CASSYSTNTEAFF
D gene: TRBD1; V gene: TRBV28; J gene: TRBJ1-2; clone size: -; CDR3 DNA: TGTGCCAGCAGTTTACTGGACAGGGGTGCTAACTATGGCTACACCTTC; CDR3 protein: CASSLLDRGANYGYTF
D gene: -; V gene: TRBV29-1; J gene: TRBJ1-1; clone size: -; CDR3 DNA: TGCAGCGTTGGGGGTTCCGAGGGGAGGCCTGAAGCTTTCTTT; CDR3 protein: CSVGGSEGRPEAFF
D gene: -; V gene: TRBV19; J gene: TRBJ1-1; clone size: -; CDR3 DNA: TGTGCCAGTAGTACCGGGGGAGGGAACACTGAAGCTTTCTTT; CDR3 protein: CASSTGGGNTEAFF
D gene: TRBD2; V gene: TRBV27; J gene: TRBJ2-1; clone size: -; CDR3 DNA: TGTGCCAGCACGGTAGGGACTAGCGGTCTCCGGGAGCAGTTCTTC; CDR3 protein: CASTVGTSGLREQFF
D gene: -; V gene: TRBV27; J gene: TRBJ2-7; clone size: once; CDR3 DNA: TGTGCCAGCAGTTTCGGCGTGTGGCGATACGACTACGAGCAGTACTTC; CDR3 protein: CASSFGVWRYDYEQYF
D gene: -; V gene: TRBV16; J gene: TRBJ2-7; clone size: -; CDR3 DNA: TGTGCCAGCAGCCAACGAGGGGGGATATACGAGCAGTACTTC; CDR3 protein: CASSQRGGIYEQYF
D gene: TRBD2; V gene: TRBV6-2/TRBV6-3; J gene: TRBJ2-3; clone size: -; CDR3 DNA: TGTGCCAGCAGTTTCAACGCGGGAGGCCCTGGCGATACGCAGTATTTT; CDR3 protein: CASSFNAGGPGDTQYF
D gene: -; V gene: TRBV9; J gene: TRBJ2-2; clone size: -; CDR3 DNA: TGTGCCACCACGGATGCGAACACCGGGGAGCTGTTTTTT; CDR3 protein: CATTDANTGELFF
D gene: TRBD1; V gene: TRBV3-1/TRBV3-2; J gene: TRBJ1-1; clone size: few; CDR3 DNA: TGTGCCAGCAGCCAAGGGTGGACAGGGGACGAGGGTGAAGCTTTCTTT; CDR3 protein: CASSQGWTGDEGEAFF
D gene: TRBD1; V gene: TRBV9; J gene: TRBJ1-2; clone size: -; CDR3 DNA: TGTGCCAGCAGCGTCGGACAGGGCGTGTGGGACTATGGCTACACCTTC; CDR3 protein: CASSVGQGVWDYGYTF
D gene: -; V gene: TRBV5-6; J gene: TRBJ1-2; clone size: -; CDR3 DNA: TGTGCCAGCAGCCGTAGGACAGCTATCTATAATGGCTACACCTTC; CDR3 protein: CASSRRTAIYNGYTF
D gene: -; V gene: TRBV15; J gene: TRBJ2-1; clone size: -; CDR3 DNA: TGTGCCACCAGCAGAGGGCTCCTGGTGGCCGCGAATGAGCAGTTCTTC; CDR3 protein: CATSRGLLVAANEQFF
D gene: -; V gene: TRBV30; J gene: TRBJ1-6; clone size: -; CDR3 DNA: TGTGCCTGGAACGACAGCCCTCTTTCACCCCTCCACTTT; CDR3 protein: CAWNDSPLSPLHF
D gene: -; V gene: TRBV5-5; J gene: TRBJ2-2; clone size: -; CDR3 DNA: TGTGCCAGCGTGACCGAACCTATGGCCGGGGAGCTGTTTTTT; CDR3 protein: CASVTEPMAGELFF
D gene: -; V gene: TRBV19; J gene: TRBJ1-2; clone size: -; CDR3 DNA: TGTGCCAGCGCTAGGGGTGAGGCAACCTATGGCTACACCTTC; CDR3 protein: CASARGEATYGYTF
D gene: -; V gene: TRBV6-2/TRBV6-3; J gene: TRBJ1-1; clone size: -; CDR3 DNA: TGTGCCAGCAGTTCAGTTCTTCAAAACAAAGGGGATCCCGGAGCTTTCTTT; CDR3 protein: CASSSVLQNKGDPGAFF
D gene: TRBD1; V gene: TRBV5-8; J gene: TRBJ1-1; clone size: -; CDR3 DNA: TGTGCCAGCAGCTCTCCCCCGGGACAGCATGAAGCTTTCTTT; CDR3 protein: CASSSPPGQHEAFF
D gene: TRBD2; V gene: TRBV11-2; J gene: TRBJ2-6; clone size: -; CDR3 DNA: TGTGCCAGCAGCTTTAGCGGGAGTTTCTCTGGGGCCAACGTCCTGACTTTC; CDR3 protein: CASSFSGSFSGANVLTF
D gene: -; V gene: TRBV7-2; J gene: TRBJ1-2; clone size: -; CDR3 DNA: TGTGCCAGCAGCTCTAACAGGGCTAACTATGGCTACACCTTC; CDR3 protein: CASSSNRANYGYTF
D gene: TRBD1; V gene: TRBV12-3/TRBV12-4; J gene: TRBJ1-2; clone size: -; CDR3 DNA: TGTGCCAGCGCCGGGACAGGACGCTATGGCTACACCTTC; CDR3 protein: CASAGTGRYGYTF
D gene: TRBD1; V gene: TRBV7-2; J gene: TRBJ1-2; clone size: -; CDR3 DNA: TGTGCCAGCAGCCAGGGCCATCAGGGGGGCTATGGCTACACCTTC; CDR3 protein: CASSQGHQGGYGYTF
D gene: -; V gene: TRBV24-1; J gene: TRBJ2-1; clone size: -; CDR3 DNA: TGTGCCACCAGGGGGACTGGAAGCGATGAGCAGTTCTTC; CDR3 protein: CATRGTGSDEQFF
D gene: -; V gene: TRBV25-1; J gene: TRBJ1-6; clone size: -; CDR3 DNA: TGTGCCAGCAGTGCTTCCGACTCCCCGAATTCACCCCTCCACTTT; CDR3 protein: CASSASDSPNSPLHF
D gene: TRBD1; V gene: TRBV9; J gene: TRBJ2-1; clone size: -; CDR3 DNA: TGTGCCAGCAGTCCGGGACAGAATTACAATGAGCAGTTCTTC; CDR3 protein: CASSPGQNYNEQFF
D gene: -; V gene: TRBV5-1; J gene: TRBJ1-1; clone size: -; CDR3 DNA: TGCGCCAGCAGCTTGTGGGGAGGGGCGTCGGACACTGAAGCTTTCTTT; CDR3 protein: CASSLWGGASDTEAFF
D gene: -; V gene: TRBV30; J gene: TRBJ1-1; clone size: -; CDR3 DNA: TGTGCCTGGTCCATAAGATTGAACACTGAAGCTTTCTTT; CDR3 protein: CAWSIRLNTEAFF
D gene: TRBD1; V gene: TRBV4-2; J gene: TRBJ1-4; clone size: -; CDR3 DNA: TGTGCCAGCAGCCAAGGGGGGCAGGGGGGTGGAAAACTGTTTTTT; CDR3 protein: CASSQGGQGGGKLFF
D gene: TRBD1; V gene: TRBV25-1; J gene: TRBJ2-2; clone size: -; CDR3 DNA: TGTGCCAGCAGCCTAACAGGGGAGTCCGGGGAGCTGTTTTTT; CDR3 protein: CASSLTGESGELFF
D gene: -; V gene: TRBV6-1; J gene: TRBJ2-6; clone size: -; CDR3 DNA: TGTGCCAGCAGTGAAGGGGGCTCTGGGGCCAACGTCCTGACTTTC; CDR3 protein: CASSEGGSGANVLTF
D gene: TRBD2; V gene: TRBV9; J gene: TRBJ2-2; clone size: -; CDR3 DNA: TGTGCCACATCGGGAGGGATCACCGGGGAGCTGTTTTTT; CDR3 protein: CATSGGITGELFF
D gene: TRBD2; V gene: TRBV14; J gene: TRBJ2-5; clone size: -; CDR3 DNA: TGTGCCAGCAGCCACCGGACTAGGGGTGAGACCCAGTACTTC; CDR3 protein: CASSHRTRGETQYF
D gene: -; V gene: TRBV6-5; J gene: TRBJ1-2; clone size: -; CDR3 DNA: TGTGCCAGCAGTACCAGCGACTATGGCTACACCTTC; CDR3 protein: CASSTSDYGYTF
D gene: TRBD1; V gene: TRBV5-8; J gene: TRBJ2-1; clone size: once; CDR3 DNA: TGTGCCAGCAGCTTGGGCCAGGGGGCCAATGAGCAGTTCTTC; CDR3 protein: CASSLGQGANEQFF
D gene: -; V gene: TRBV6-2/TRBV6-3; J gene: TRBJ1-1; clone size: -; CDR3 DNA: TGTGCCAGCAGCCTACAGAGCACTGAAGCTTTCTTT; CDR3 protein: CASSLQSTEAFF
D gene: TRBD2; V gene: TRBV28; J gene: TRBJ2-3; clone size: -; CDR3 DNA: TGTGCCAGCAGTTTCTTTTGGACTAGCGGGAAATTCACAGATACGCAGTATTTT; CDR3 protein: CASSFFWTSGKFTDTQYF
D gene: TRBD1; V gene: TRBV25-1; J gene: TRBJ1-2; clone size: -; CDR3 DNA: TGTGCCAGCAGCCCAAATGATGGGACAGCCTATGGCTACACCTTC; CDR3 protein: CASSPNDGTAYGYTF
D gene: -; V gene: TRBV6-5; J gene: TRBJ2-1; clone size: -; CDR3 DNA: TGTGCCAGCAGTTACTTAGCTGCGAGCTCCTACAATGAGCAGTTCTTC; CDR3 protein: CASSYLAASSYNEQFF
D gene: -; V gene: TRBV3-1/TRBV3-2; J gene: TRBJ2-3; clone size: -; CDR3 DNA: TGTGCCAGCAGCCTCCCGGGACGGCGGGGAAGATGCACAGATACGCAGTATTTT; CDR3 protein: CASSLPGRRGRCTDTQYF
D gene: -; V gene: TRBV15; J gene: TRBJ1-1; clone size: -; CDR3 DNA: TGTGCCACCACCCTAGCGAGGCCAGGAGGACCCACTGAAGCTTTCTTT; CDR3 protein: CATTLARPGGPTEAFF
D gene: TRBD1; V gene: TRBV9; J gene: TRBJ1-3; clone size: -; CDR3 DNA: TGTGCCAGCAGCATAAACGGACAGGTTGGAAACACCATATATTTT; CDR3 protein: CASSINGQVGNTIYF
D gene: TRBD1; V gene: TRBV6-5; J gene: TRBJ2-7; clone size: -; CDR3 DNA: TGTGCCAGCAGACGGGACAGGCCCTACGAGCAGTACTTC; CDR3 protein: CASRRDRPYEQYF
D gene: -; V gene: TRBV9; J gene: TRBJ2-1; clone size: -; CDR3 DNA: TGTGCCAGCAGCGCTAGGAATGAGCAGTTCTTC; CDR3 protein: CASSARNEQFF
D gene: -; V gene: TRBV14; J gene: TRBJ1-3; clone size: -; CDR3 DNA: TGTGCCAGCAGCCATCACAGAAGGAGCTCTGGAAACACCATATATTTT; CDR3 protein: CASSHHRRSSGNTIYF
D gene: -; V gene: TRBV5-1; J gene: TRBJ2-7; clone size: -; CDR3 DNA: TGCGCCAGCAGCTTGGGACAGGAGATCTCCTACGAGCAGTACTTC; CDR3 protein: CASSLGQEISYEQYF
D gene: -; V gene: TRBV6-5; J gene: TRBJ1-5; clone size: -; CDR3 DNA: TGTGCCAGCAGTAACGGGGATAGCAATCAGCCCCAGCATTTT; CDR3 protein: CASSNGDSNQPQHF
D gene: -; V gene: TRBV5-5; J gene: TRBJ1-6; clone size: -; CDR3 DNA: TGTGCCAGCAGCGATAACGGACACAATAATTCACCCCTCCACTTT; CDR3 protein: CASSDNGHNNSPLHF
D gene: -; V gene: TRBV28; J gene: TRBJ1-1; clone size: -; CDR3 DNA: TGTGCCAGCAGTTTCCTGGACAGATTGAACACTGAAGCTTTCTTT; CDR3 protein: CASSFLDRLNTEAFF
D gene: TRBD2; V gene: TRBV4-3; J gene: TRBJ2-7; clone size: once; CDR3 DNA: TGCGCCAGCAGCTCATTTAGCGGGAGCTCCTACGAGCAGTACTTC; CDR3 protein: CASSSFSGSSYEQYF